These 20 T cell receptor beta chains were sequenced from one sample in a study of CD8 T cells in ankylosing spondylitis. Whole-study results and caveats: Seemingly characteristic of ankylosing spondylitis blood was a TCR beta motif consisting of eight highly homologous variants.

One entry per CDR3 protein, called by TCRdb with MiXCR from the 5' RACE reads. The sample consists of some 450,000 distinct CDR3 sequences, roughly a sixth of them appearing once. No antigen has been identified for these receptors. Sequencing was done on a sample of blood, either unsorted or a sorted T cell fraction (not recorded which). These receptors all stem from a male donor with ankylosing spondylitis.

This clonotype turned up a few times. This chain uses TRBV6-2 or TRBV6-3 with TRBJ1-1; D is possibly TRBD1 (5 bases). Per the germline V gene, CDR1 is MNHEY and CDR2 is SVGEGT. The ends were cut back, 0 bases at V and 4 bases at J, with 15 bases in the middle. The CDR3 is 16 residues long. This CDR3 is CASSYSTLGAGTEAFF. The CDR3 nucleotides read TGTGCCAGCAGTTACTCGACGCTAGGGGCGGGCACTGAAGCTTTCTTT.

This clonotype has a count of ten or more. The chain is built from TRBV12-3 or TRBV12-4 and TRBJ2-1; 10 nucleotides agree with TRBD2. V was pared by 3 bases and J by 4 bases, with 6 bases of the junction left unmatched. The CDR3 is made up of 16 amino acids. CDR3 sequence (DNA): TGTGCCAGCAGTTTCGAGGTAGCGGGAGGTTACAATGAGCAGTTCTTC. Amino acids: CASSFEVAGGYNEQFF.

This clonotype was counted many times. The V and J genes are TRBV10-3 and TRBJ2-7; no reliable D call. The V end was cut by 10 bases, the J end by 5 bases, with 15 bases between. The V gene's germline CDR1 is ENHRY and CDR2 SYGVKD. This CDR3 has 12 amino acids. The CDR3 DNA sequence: TGTGCCAGCGCTACCTTGCCCCACGAGCAGTACTTC. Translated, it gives CASATLPHEQYF.

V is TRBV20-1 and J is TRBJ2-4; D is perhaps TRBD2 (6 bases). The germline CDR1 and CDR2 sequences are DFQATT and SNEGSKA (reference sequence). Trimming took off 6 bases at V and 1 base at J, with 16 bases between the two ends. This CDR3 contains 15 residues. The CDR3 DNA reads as TGCAGTGCCGTAGAGGAGGGGACGGCCAAAAACATTCAGTACTTC. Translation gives CSAVEEGTAKNIQYF.

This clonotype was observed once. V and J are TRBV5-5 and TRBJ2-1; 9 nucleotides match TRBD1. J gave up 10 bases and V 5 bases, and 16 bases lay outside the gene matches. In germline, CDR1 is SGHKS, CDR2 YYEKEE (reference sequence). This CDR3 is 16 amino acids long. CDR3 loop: CASSLPRQGVTWEQFF. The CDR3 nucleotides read TGTGCCAGCAGTTTACCTAGACAGGGGGTTACTTGGGAGCAGTTCTTC.

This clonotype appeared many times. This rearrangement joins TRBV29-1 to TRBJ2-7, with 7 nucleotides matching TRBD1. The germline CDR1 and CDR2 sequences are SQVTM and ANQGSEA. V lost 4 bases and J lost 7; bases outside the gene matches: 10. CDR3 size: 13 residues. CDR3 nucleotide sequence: TGCAGCGTTGGTCGTAGGGGGCAAGGGGAGCAGTACTTC. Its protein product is CSVGRRGQGEQYF.

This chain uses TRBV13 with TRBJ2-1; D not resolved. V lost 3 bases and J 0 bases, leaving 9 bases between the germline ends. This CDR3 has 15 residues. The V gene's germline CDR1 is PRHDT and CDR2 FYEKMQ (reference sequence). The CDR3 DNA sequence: TGTGCCAGCAGCTTTTTCGCGAGCTCCTACAATGAGCAGTTCTTC. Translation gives CASSFFASSYNEQFF.

CDR3 sequence: CASSATGGSYNSPLHF. CDR3 coding DNA: TGTGCCAGCAGCGCGACGGGTGGCTCCTATAATTCACCCCTCCACTTT. The chain carries TRBV5-6 and TRBJ1-6; D unclear. The V and J ends lost 4 bases and 0 bases respectively, with 11 bases between them. Per germline, CDR1 SGHDT and CDR2 YYEEEE. This CDR3 contains 16 residues.

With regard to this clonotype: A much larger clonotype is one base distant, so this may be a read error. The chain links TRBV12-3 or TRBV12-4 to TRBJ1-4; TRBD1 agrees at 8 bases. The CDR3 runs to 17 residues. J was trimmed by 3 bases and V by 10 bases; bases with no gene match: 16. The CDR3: CAISRGQGHGANEKLFF. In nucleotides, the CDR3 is TGTGCCATCAGCCGAGGACAGGGCCACGGGGCTAATGAAAAACTGTTTTTT.

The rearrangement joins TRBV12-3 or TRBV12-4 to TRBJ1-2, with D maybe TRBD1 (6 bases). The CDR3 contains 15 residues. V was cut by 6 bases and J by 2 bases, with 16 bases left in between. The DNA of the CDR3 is TGTGCCAGCAGCGAACACCAGGGGCCGAACTATGGCTACACCTTC. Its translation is CASSEHQGPNYGYTF.

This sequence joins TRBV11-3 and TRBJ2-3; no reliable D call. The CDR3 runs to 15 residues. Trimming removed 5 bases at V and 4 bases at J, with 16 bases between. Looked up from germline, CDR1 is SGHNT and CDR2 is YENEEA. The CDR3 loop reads CASSPSGLGADTQYF. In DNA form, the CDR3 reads TGTGCCAGCAGCCCCAGTGGCCTAGGTGCAGATACGCAGTATTTT.

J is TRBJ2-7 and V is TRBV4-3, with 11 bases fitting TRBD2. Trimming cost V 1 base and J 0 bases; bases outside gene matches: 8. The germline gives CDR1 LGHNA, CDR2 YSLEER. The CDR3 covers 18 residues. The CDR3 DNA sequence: TGCGCCAGCAGCCAAGGCCTCACTAGCGGGGGAGCCTCCTACGAGCAGTACTTC. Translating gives CASSQGLTSGGASYEQYF.

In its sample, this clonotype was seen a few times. This chain's CDR3 is CAWSNPNSPLHF. Written as DNA, the CDR3 is TGTGCCTGGAGTAACCCGAATTCACCCCTCCACTTT. The chain is built from TRBV30 and TRBJ1-6; D not certain. With 2 bases removed from V and 7 bases from J, the gap between germline ends came to 6 bases. CDR1 is GTSNPN and CDR2 is SVGIG in the germline V gene (reference sequence). This CDR3 region has 12 residues.

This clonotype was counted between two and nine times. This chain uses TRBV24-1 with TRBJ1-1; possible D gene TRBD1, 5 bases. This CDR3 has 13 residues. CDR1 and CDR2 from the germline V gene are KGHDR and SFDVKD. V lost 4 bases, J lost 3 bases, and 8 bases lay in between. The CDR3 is CATSEGDHTEAFF. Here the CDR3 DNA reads TGTGCCACCAGTGAGGGGGACCACACTGAAGCTTTCTTT.

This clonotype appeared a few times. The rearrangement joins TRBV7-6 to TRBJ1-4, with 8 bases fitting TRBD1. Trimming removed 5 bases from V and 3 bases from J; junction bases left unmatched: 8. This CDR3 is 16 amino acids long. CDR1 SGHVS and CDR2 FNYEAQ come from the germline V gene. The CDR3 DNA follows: TGTGCCAGCAGCCCGGGACAGGCAGACCCTAATGAAAAACTGTTTTTT. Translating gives CASSPGQADPNEKLFF. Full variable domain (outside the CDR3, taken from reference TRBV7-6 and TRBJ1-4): GAGVSQSPRYKVTKRGQDVALRCDPISGHVSLYWYRQALGQGPEFLTYFNYEAQQDKSGLPNDRFSAERPEGSISTLTIQRTEQRDSAMYRCASSPGQADPNEKLFFGSGTQLSVL.

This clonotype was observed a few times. The CDR3, as DNA: TGTGCCAGCAGGACCCGGGGTTATGGAGAAGCTTTCTTT. Translation: CASRTRGYGEAFF. The chain couples TRBV2 to TRBJ1-1; D call uncertain. CDR3 length equals 13 residues. CDR1 SNHLY and CDR2 FYNNEI come from the germline V gene. Trimming shortened V by 6 bases and J by 8 bases, and 16 bases separated the two germline ends. Using reference TRBV2 and TRBJ1-1 for the parts outside the CDR3, the full variable domain is EPEVTQTPSHQVTQMGQEVILRCVPISNHLYFYWYRQILGQKVEFLVSFYNNEISEKSEIFDDQFSVERPDGSNFTLKIRSTKLEDSAMYFCASRTRGYGEAFFGQGTRLTVV.

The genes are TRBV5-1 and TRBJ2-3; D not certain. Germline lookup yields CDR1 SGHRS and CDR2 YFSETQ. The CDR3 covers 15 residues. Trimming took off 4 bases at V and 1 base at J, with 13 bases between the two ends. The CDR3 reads CASSLRYPRTDTQYF. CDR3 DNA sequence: TGCGCCAGCAGCCTGAGGTATCCCCGCACAGATACGCAGTATTTT.

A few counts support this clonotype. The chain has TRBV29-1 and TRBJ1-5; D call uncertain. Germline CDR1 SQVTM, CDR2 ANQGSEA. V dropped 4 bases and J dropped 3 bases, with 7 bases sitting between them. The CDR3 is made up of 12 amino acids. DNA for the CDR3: TGCAGCGTTGGAGGCTACAATCAGCCCCAGCATTTT. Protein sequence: CSVGGYNQPQHF. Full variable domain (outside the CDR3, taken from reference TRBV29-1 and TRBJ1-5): SAVISQKPSRDICQRGTSLTIQCQVDSQVTMMFWYRQQPGQSLTLIATANQGSEATYESGFVIDKFPISRPNLTFSTLTVSNMSPEDSSIYLCSVGGYNQPQHFGDGTRLSIL.

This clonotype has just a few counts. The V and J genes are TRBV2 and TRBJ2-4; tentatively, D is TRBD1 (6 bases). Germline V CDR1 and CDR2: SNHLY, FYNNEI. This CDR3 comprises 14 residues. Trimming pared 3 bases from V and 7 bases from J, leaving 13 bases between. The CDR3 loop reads CASSEQGSRNIQYF. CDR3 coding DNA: TGTGCCAGCAGTGAGCAGGGGTCTCGGAACATTCAGTACTTC.

The CDR3 reads CASSPRTSGSLYNEQFF. For the CDR3, the DNA is TGTGCCAGCAGTCCACGGACTAGCGGGAGCCTATACAATGAGCAGTTCTTC. The gene calls are TRBV12-3 or TRBV12-4 and TRBJ2-1; 13 bases are shared with TRBD2. The CDR3 is made up of 17 amino acids. V gave up 5 bases and J gave up 4 bases; unmatched junction bases: 8.